This T cell receptor beta chain was identified during a study of T-cell reconstitution after alpha-beta-depleted transplantation in children. TCRbeta library construction was performed incorporating unique molecular identifiers. TCRdb reprocessed the PCR reads with MiXCR, giving one entry per CDR3 protein. The data show 450,000 to 600,000 distinct CDR3 sequences, approximately 20% seen once. This clonotype was seen a handful of times. CDR3 size: 14 residues. V lost 7 bases and J lost 6, with 15 bases in between. The chain employs TRBV12-3 or TRBV12-4 and TRBJ2-2; the D gene is possibly TRBD2 (5 bases). The input for sequencing was PBMCs from the stem cell graft donor, taken from the stem cell graft. This clonotype originated in a human donor who donated a stem cell graft to a child with acute lymphoblastic leukemia. CDR3 amino acids: CASIPSSGPGELFF. The DNA for the CDR3 is TGTGCCAGCATCCCTAGCTCTGGGCCCGGGGAGCTGTTTTTT.